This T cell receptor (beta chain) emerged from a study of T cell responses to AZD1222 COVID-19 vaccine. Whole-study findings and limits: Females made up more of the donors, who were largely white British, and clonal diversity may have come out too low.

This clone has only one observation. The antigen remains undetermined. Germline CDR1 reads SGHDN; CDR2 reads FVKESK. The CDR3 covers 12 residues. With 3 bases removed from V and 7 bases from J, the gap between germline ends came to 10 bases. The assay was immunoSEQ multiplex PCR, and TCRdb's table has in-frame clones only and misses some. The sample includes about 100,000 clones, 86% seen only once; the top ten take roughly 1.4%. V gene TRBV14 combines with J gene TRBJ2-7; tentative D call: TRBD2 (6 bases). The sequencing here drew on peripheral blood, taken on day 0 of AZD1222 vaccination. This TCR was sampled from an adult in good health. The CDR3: CASSQSREEQYF. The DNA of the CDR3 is TGTGCCAGCAGCCAGTCCCGGGAGGAGCAGTACTTC. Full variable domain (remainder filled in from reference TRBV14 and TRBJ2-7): EAGVTQFPSHSVIEKGQTVTLRCDPISGHDNLYWYRRVMGKEIKFLLHFVKESKQDESGMPNNRFLAERTGGTYSTLKVQPAELEDSGVYFCASSQSREEQYFGPGTRLTVT.